Below are 8 T cell receptor beta chains sequenced from a single sample in a study of identical twins. A single record per CDR3 protein comes from TCRdb applying MiXCR to the 5' RACE reads. The sample includes 600,000 to 850,000 distinct CDR3 sequences, roughly 18% of them seen just once. This sample was shared with a second study, whose subject was T cells expressing NK-cell markers.

Sequenced: PBMCs. All receptors come from a woman between 18 and 29 years old in good health.

This clonotype has a handful of counts. The chain recombines TRBV27 with TRBJ2-3; 14 bases fit TRBD2. Germline V gives CDR1 MNHEY, CDR2 SMNVEV (reference sequence). Trimming at V came to 5 bases and at J to 3 bases, leaving 7 bases not matched to a gene. CDR3 size: 17 residues. CDR3 residues: CASSPGLAGGRTDTQYF. In DNA form, the CDR3 reads TGTGCCAGCAGTCCTGGACTAGCGGGGGGTCGTACAGATACGCAGTATTTT.

In this sample, this clonotype turned up many times. The chain couples TRBV5-1 to TRBJ2-2, with 9 bases that match TRBD2. The V gene end was trimmed by 4 bases and the J gene end by 4 bases; junction bases not matched to a gene: 11. Germline lookup yields CDR1 SGHRS and CDR2 YFSETQ. The CDR3 extends over 17 amino acids. This CDR3 reads CASSISGGSRGTGELFF. The CDR3 DNA reads TGCGCCAGCAGCATTAGCGGGGGCTCTCGAGGCACCGGGGAGCTGTTTTTT. Drawing the rest from reference TRBV5-1 and TRBJ2-2, the complete variable domain is KAGVTQTPRYLIKTRGQQVTLSCSPISGHRSVSWYQQTPGQGLQFLFEYFSETQRNKGNFPGRFSGRQFSNSRSEMNVSTLELGDSALYLCASSISGGSRGTGELFFGEGSRLTVL.

The gene calls are TRBV5-1 and TRBJ2-5; perhaps TRBD2 as D (6 bases). The V gene lost 4 bases and the J gene lost 5 bases, with 18 bases spanning the gap. There are 15 residues in the CDR3. Germline V gene lookup returns CDR1 SGHRS and CDR2 YFSETQ. This CDR3 reads CASSEQGAGLETQYF. As DNA, the CDR3 is TGCGCCAGCAGCGAGCAGGGCGCGGGACTGGAGACCCAGTACTTC.

This clonotype was recorded at least ten times. The chain is built from TRBV20-1 and TRBJ1-2, with D possibly being TRBD1 (6 bases). Trimming removed 4 bases at V and 5 bases at J, with 11 bases between. The germline V gene encodes CDR1 DFQATT and CDR2 SNEGSKA (reference sequence). The CDR3 spans 12 residues. DNA of the CDR3: TGCAGTGCTACCAGGGGAGGGTATGGCTACACCTTC. Translation gives CSATRGGYGYTF.

The chain joins TRBV2 to TRBJ2-2; TRBD2 agrees at 10 bases. After removal of 6 bases from V and 2 bases from J, the junction contained 6 bases not matched to a gene. Germline lookup yields CDR1 SNHLY and CDR2 FYNNEI. CDR3 length: 16 residues. The CDR3 sequence is CASRGIAGGNTGELFF. The CDR3 DNA reads as TGTGCCAGCAGAGGAATAGCGGGGGGTAACACCGGGGAGCTGTTTTTT.

This clonotype has just a few counts. The chain is built from TRBV12-3 or TRBV12-4 and TRBJ1-5; 8 nucleotides align to TRBD1. V was clipped by 7 bases and J by 6 bases; unmatched bases: 8. The CDR3 consists of 14 residues. The CDR3 sequence is CASTMDRVGQPQHF. As DNA, the CDR3 is TGTGCCAGCACTATGGACAGGGTCGGTCAGCCCCAGCATTTT.

This chain links TRBV2 with TRBJ1-2, with D unclear. Trimming took off 5 bases at V and 3 bases at J, with 7 bases between the two ends. There are 12 residues in the CDR3. The germline V gene has CDR1 SNHLY and CDR2 FYNNEI. The CDR3 protein is CASSSFDYGYTF. The CDR3, as DNA: TGTGCCAGCAGTTCCTTTGACTATGGCTACACCTTC.

The rearrangement joins TRBV5-1 to TRBJ1-2; D is ambiguous. The CDR3 has 14 residues. Germline assignment: CDR1 SGHRS and CDR2 YFSETQ. The V and J ends lost 4 bases and 7 bases respectively, with 17 bases between them. This CDR3 is CASSPSGGFVGYTF. The CDR3 nucleotides are TGCGCCAGCAGCCCCAGCGGAGGCTTCGTTGGCTACACCTTC.